The clone carrying this T cell receptor beta chain has more than one count but fewer than ten. Its matching antigen is unknown. This sample is part of a study of beta chain features in type 1 diabetes. The study, taken as a whole, reports: Type 1 diabetes patients had moderately but significantly shorter TCRB CDR3s in all four CD4+ subsets. A pattern of fewer insertions and more deletions at VDJ junctions was seen in type 1 diabetes patients.

Donors contributed one heparinised blood draw apiece, averaging around 120 mL. Every bit of the isolated RNA underwent reverse transcription, so sequencing read expressed TCRB transcripts. Several million reads was the average for naive, central memory and regulatory T cell samples. Method: immunoSEQ multiplex PCR; TCRdb's copy keeps in-frame clones and lacks some. The table lists approximately 250,000 clones, 13% to 15% of them singletons. Germline CDR1 is MNHEY and CDR2 is SVGAGI. V lost 7 bases to trimming and J lost 2 bases; unmatched junction nucleotides: 11. This CDR3 comprises 15 residues. The V call is TRBV6-5, the J call TRBJ2-7; 7 bases line up with TRBD1. The sample consisted of naive CD4+ T cells from blood. This TCR was recovered from a woman aged 40 to 49 in good health. CDR3 protein: CASTTRRDRPYEQYF. CDR3 DNA sequence: TGTGCCAGCACCACGCGCCGGGACAGACCCTACGAGCAGTACTTC.